Listed below are T cell receptor beta chains from one sample, sequenced in a study of T cells in Graves' hyperthyroidism and ophthalmopathy. TCRdb recomputed calls from the multiplex PCR reads with MiXCR, one row per CDR3 protein. The data contain 550,000 to 650,000 distinct CDR3 sequences, around 13% of them seen just once; the ten biggest clones take up approximately 14%. The material sequenced was blood. The receptors originated from a woman aged 40 to 55 with Graves' hyperthyroidism. The CDR3 runs from the conserved cysteine through the conserved F or W. A D gene is named only where the DNA matches it firmly. Part of the rows lack a size; the others show once, few, many or a class for expanded clones.

j_gene,v_gene,d_gene,abundance,CDR3aa,CDR3nt
TRBJ1-1,TRBV5-4,TRBD1,few,CASSPTVDRGTTEAFF,TGTGCCAGCAGCCCGACAGTGGACAGGGGGACGACTGAAGCTTTCTTT
TRBJ1-5,TRBV28,.,many,CASSSGSQPQHF,TGTGCCAGCAGCTCAGGGTCTCAGCCCCAGCATTTT
TRBJ2-5,TRBV5-1,.,few,CASSLRERETQYF,TGCGCCAGCAGCTTACGGGAAAGAGAGACCCAGTACTTC
TRBJ2-1,TRBV12-3/TRBV12-4,TRBD2,many,CASSSLLAGGSNEQFF,TGTGCCAGCAGTTCCCTCCTAGCGGGAGGCTCCAATGAGCAGTTCTTC
TRBJ1-1,TRBV2,TRBD1,many,CASSEAGVQGGTEAFF,TGTGCCAGCAGTGAAGCGGGGGTACAGGGGGGGACTGAAGCTTTCTTT
TRBJ1-1,TRBV5-1,.,many,CASNRDGNTEAFF,TGCGCCAGCAACAGGGACGGGAACACTGAAGCTTTCTTT
TRBJ1-5,TRBV20-1,.,many,CSARDMSAGAQPQHF,TGCAGTGCTAGAGATATGTCTGCAGGGGCTCAGCCCCAGCATTTT
TRBJ2-2,TRBV7-9,.,many,CASSFGSNRAGELFF,TGTGCCAGCAGCTTCGGGTCCAACAGGGCCGGGGAGCTGTTTTTT
TRBJ2-5,TRBV24-1,TRBD1,many,CATSDPPGTGTTETQYF,TGTGCCACCAGTGACCCTCCCGGGACAGGGACTACGGAGACCCAGTACTTC
TRBJ2-3,TRBV7-9,.,many,CASSSREDSWDAPSTDTQYF,TGTGCCAGCAGCTCGAGAGAGGATAGTTGGGACGCACCTAGCACAGATACGCAGTATTTT
TRBJ2-1,TRBV2,.,many,CASSDGRGIDNEQFF,TGTGCCAGCAGTGACGGCAGGGGAATCGACAATGAGCAGTTCTTC
TRBJ2-1,TRBV28,TRBD2,many,CASSPSAGSGSTYNEQFF,TGTGCCAGCAGCCCGAGTGCAGGGAGCGGGAGTACCTACAATGAGCAGTTCTTC
TRBJ1-4,TRBV6-1,TRBD1,many,CASSEDRGREKLFF,TGTGCCAGCAGTGAGGACAGGGGGCGTGAAAAACTGTTTTTT
TRBJ2-2,TRBV12-3/TRBV12-4,.,few,CASSFLLAGELFF,TGTGCCAGCAGTTTCTTATTAGCCGGGGAGCTGTTTTTT
TRBJ2-7,TRBV5-1,TRBD1,many,CASSAGQGAYEQYF,TGCGCCAGCAGCGCGGGACAGGGGGCCTACGAGCAGTACTTC
TRBJ2-4,TRBV5-1,.,few,CASSMGAGLAKNIQYF,TGCGCCAGCAGCATGGGGGCAGGGCTAGCCAAAAACATTCAGTACTTC
TRBJ2-3,TRBV27,TRBD2,many,CASSRSGRWADTQYF,TGTGCCAGCAGTCGTAGCGGGAGGTGGGCAGATACGCAGTATTTT
TRBJ1-5,TRBV28,TRBD1,few,CASSLGTGGNNQPQHF,TGTGCCAGCAGTTTAGGGACAGGGGGCAACAATCAGCCCCAGCATTTT
TRBJ2-2,TRBV30,TRBD2,few,CAWSVAGTGGTGELFF,TGTGCCTGGAGTGTTGCCGGGACGGGGGGTACCGGGGAGCTGTTTTTT
TRBJ2-7,TRBV11-3,TRBD1,many,CASSETGGRWEQYF,TGTGCCAGCAGCGAGACAGGGGGGCGTTGGGAGCAGTACTTC
TRBJ2-2,TRBV29-1,TRBD2,few,CSTSSGSGTGELFF,TGCAGCACCTCTAGCGGGAGCGGCACCGGGGAGCTGTTTTTT
TRBJ2-7,TRBV29-1,.,.,CSALPRPGPPYEQYF,TGCAGCGCCCTCCCGCGTCCGGGACCTCCTTACGAGCAGTACTTC
TRBJ2-7,TRBV19,.,.,CASANSRGGSEQYF,TGTGCCAGCGCAAACTCCAGGGGAGGATCCGAGCAGTACTTC
TRBJ1-1,TRBV5-5,.,many,CASSAYKSVNTEAFF,TGTGCCAGCAGCGCTTACAAGAGTGTTAACACTGAAGCTTTCTTT
TRBJ2-2,TRBV3-1,TRBD1,.,CASSHLGTEWELFF,TGTGCCAGCAGCCACCTGGGGACAGAATGGGAGCTGTTTTTT
TRBJ2-2,TRBV20-1,TRBD2,.,CSATGTSGTTGELFF,TGCAGTGCTACCGGGACTAGCGGGACCACCGGGGAGCTGTTTTTT
TRBJ2-1,TRBV4-2,TRBD2,.,CASSRGAGGSYNEQFF,TGTGCCAGCAGCCGAGGAGCGGGAGGCTCCTACAATGAGCAGTTCTTC
TRBJ2-7,TRBV12-3/TRBV12-4,.,many,CASSSGGDYEQYF,TGTGCCAGCAGTTCCGGGGGAGACTACGAGCAGTACTTC
TRBJ1-1,TRBV20-1,.,many,CSAISRMGDTEAFF,TGCAGTGCTATATCCCGAATGGGGGACACTGAAGCTTTCTTT
TRBJ2-1,TRBV13,.,many,CASSGSYNEQFF,TGTGCCAGCAGCGGGTCCTACAATGAGCAGTTCTTC
TRBJ2-7,TRBV28,.,many,CASTLLPGTAVEQYF,TGTGCCAGCACTCTCTTGCCCGGGACGGCGGTCGAGCAGTACTTC
TRBJ2-5,TRBV5-8,.,.,CASSFGKTQYF,TGTGCCAGCAGCTTCGGGAAGACCCAGTACTTC
TRBJ2-1,TRBV6-6,.,many,CASSYSTGISSYNEQFF,TGTGCCAGCAGTTACTCGACCGGGATAAGCTCCTACAATGAGCAGTTCTTC